The T cell receptor beta chain under discussion was sequenced for a study of OX40 agonist ivuxolimab in advanced cancers. Study outcomes and limitations: There was clonal expansion of CD4+ and CD8+ blood T cells by week 6 at 0.1 to 3.0 mg/kg.

As for this clone: Its specificity is not known.

Method: immunoSEQ multiplex PCR; TCRdb's copy keeps in-frame clones and lacks some. The data show 65,000 to 85,000 clones, 65% to 90% seen once. This CDR3 is built from 15 residues. The germline gives CDR1 GTSNPN, CDR2 SVGIG (reference sequence). The junction had 7 bases not matched to a gene; V was cut back by 3 bases and J by 1 base. The sequence derives from an adult with an advanced solid tumor such as melanoma, head and neck, liver or kidney cancer. Sequenced material: CD4+ or CD8+ T cells sorted from blood, taken in a trial of the OX40 agonist ivuxolimab. V gene TRBV30 combines with J gene TRBJ2-3; TRBD1 aligns across 7 bases. CDR3 residues: CAWRSGGKGTDTQYF. The CDR3 DNA reads TGTGCCTGGAGATCAGGGGGAAAGGGCACAGATACGCAGTATTTT.